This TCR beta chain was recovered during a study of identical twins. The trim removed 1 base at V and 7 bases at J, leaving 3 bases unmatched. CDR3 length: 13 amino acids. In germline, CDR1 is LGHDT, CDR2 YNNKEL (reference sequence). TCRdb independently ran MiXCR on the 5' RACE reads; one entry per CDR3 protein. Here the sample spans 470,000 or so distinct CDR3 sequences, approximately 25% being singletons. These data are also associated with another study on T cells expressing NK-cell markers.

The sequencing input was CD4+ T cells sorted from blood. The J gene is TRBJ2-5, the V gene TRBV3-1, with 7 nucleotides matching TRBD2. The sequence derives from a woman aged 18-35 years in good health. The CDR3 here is CASSQVPGGTQYF. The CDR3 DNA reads TGTGCCAGCAGCCAAGTTCCGGGAGGGACCCAGTACTTC.